What follows describes a single T cell receptor (beta chain). Its antigen is unknown. This entry comes from a study of T cell responses to AZD1222 COVID-19 vaccine. Libraries were prepared by immunoSEQ multiplex PCR; TCRdb keeps only in-frame clonotypes and omits some of them. The data show 140,000 or so clones, 85% to 95% seen once. The CDR3 has 12 residues. Germline lookup yields CDR1 SGHKS and CDR2 YYEKEE (reference sequence). V lost 4 bases, J lost 7 bases, and 2 bases stayed unmatched. General study results and limits: Among those given AZD1222, only six were seropositive at baseline. A reported finding is that nearly half of spike-specific TCRs target unmutated variant regions. Spike-specific TCR breadth and depth went up after people got two AZD1222 doses.

This sample comprised peripheral blood, obtained after recovery from COVID-19. This sequence joins TRBV5-5 and TRBJ2-1, with TRBD1 identical over 7 bases. This clonotype was obtained from an adult who had recovered from COVID-19. CDR3 amino acids: CASSVQGNEQFF. The CDR3 nucleotides read TGTGCCAGCAGCGTACAGGGGAATGAGCAGTTCTTC.